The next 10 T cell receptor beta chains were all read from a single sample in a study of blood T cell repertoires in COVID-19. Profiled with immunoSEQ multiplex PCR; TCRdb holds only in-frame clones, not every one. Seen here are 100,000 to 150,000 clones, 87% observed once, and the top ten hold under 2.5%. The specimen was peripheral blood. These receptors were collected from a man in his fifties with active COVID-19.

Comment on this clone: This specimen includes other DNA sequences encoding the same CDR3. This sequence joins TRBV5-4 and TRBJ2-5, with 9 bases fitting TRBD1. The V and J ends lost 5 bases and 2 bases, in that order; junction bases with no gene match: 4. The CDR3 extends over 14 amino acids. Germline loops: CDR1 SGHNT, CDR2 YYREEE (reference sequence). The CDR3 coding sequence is TGTGCCAGCAGTTTTGGACAGGGGCAAGAGACCCAGTACTTC. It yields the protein CASSFGQGQETQYF.

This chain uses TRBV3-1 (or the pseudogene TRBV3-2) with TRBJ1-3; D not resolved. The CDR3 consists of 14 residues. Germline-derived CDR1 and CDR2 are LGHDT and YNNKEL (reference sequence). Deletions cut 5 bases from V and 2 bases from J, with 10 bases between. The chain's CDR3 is CASSVQKAGNTIYF. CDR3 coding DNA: TGTGCCAGCAGCGTCCAGAAAGCTGGAAACACCATATATTTT.

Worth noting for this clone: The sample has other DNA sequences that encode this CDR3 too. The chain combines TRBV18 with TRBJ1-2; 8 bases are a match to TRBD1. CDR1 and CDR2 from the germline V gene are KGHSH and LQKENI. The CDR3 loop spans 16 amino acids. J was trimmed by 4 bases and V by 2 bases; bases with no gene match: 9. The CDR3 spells CASSPAQGAGIYGYTF. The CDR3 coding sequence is TGTGCCAGCTCACCAGCTCAGGGGGCAGGAATCTATGGCTACACCTTC. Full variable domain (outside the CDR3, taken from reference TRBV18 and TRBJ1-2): NAGVMQNPRHLVRRRGQEARLRCSPMKGHSHVYWYRQLPEEGLKFMVYLQKENIIDESGMPKERFSAEFPKEGPSILRIQQVVRGDSAAYFCASSPAQGAGIYGYTFGSGTRLTVV.

The CDR3 bases are TGTGCCAGCAGCTTAGCGGAGGCCAGAGAGTATGGCTACACCTTC. Protein: CASSLAEAREYGYTF. The rearrangement links TRBV7-9 to TRBJ1-2; D is ambiguous. V lost 0 bases and J 5 bases, leaving 13 bases between the germline ends. CDR1 SEHNR and CDR2 FQNEAQ come from the germline V gene (reference sequence). The CDR3 totals 15 residues.

This CDR3 reads CASSSQTSGGAGKTQYF. The CDR3 nucleotides are TGTGCCAGCAGCTCACAGACTAGCGGGGGGGCCGGGAAGACCCAGTACTTC. V gene TRBV7-2 combines with J gene TRBJ2-5; 14 bases fit TRBD2. Germline V gene lookup returns CDR1 SGHTA and CDR2 FQGNSA. The ends lost 4 bases at V and 6 bases at J; junction bases unmatched: 10. The CDR3 runs 17 residues.

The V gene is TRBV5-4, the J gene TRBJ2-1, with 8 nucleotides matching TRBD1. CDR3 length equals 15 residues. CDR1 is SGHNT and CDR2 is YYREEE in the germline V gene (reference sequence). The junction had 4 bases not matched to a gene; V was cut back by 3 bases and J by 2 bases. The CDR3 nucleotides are TGTGCCAGCAGCTCCGACAGGGGAACCTACAATGAGCAGTTCTTC. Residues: CASSSDRGTYNEQFF.

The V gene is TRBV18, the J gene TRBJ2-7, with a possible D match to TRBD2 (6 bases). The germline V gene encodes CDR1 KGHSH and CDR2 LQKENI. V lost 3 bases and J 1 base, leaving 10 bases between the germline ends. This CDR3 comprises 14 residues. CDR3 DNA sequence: TGTGCCAGCTCACCGGGACGGGAGTCCTACGAGCAGTACTTC. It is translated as CASSPGRESYEQYF.

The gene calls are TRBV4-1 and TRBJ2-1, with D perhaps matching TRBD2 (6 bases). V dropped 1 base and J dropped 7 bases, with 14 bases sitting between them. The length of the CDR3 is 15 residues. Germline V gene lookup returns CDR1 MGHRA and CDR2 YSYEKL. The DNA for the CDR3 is TGCGCCAGCAGCCAAGTGGGTTCACGGGGGAATGAGCAGTTCTTC. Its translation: CASSQVGSRGNEQFF.

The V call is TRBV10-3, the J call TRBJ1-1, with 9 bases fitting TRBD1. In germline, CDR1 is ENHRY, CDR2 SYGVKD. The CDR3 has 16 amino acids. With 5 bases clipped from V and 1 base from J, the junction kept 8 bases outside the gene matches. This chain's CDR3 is CAISPGTGTANTEAFF. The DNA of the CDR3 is TGTGCCATCAGTCCCGGGACAGGGACGGCGAACACTGAAGCTTTCTTT.

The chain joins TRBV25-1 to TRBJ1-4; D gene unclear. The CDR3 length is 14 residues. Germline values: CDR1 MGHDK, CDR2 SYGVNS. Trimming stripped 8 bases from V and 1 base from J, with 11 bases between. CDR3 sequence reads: CASCHSGTNEKLFF. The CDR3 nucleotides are TGTGCCAGCTGTCACAGTGGAACTAATGAAAAACTGTTTTTT.